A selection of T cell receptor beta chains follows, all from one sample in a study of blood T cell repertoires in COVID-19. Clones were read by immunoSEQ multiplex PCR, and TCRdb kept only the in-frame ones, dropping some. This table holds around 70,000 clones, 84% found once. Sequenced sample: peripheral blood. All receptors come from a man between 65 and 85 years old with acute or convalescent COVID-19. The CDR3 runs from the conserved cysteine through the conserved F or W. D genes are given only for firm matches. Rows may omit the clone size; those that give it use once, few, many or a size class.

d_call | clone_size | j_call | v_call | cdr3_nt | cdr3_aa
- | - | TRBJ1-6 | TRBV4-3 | TGCGCCAGCAGCCAAGACCAGGGGACGGGTAATTCACCCCTCCACTTT | CASSQDQGTGNSPLHF
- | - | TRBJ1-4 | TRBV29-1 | TGCAGCGTCAGAGGGGGGGCAACTAATGAAAAACTGTTTTTT | CSVRGGATNEKLFF
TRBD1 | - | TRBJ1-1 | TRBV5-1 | TGCGCCAGCCGACCTGGGACAGAGAACACTGAAGCTTTCTTT | CASRPGTENTEAFF
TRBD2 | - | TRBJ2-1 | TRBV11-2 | TGTGCCAGCAGCCCTCTAGCGGGGGGCTTGCATGAGCAGTTCTTC | CASSPLAGGLHEQFF
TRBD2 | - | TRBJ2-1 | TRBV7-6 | TGTGCCAGCAGCTTAGCTCCGGGGGGGTACAATGAGCAGTTCTTC | CASSLAPGGYNEQFF
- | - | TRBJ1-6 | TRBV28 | TGTGCCAGCAAGGGGCCCTCCTATAATTCACCCCTCCACTTT | CASKGPSYNSPLHF
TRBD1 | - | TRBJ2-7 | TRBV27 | TGTGCCAGCAGGACAGGGGGCTTCGAGCAGTACTTC | CASRTGGFEQYF
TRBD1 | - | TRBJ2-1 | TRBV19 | TGTGCCAGTAGTATCCCCCAGGGGGCAAACTACAATGAGCAGTTCTTC | CASSIPQGANYNEQFF
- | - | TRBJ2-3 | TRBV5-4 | TGTGCCAGCAGCCCGAGGGGCAGGGGCCCCACAGATACGCAGTATTTT | CASSPRGRGPTDTQYF
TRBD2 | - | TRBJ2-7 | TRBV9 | TGTGCCAGCAGCGTAACGGGGGGTTCCTACGAGCAGTACTTC | CASSVTGGSYEQYF
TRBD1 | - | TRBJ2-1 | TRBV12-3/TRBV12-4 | TGTGCCAGCAGGGGACAGGGGTACCATGAGCAGTTCTTC | CASRGQGYHEQFF
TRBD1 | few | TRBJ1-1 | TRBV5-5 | TGTGCCAGCAGCACTCTGGACAGGGGCGGTGGCACTGAAGCTTTCTTT | CASSTLDRGGGTEAFF
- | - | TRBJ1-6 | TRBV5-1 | TGCGCCAGCAGCTTGGGTAATAATTCACCCCTCCACTTT | CASSLGNNSPLHF
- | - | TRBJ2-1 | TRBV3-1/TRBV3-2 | TGTGCCAGCAGCCCGGAGGGACAGAAAAGGGACAATGAGCAGTTCTTC | CASSPEGQKRDNEQFF
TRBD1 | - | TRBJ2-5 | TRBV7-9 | TGTGCCAGCAGCTCGGACAGGTCGTACCAAGAGACCCAGTACTTC | CASSSDRSYQETQYF
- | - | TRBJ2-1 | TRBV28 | TGTGCCAGCAGCCGATGGGCGGGTGTGCAGTTCTTC | CASSRWAGVQFF
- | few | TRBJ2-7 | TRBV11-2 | TGTGCCAGCAGCTTAGTACTCAGGGACACCGAGCAGTACTTC | CASSLVLRDTEQYF
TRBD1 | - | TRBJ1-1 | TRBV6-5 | TGTGCCAGCCGCAGGGGGAGCACTGAAGCTTTCTTT | CASRRGSTEAFF
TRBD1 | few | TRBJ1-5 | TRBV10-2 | TGCGCCAGCAGTGAGCCGGGACAGGGCAATCAGCCCCAGCATTTT | CASSEPGQGNQPQHF
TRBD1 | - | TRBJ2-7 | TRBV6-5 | TGTGCCAGCAGTTACGGGACAGGGGTGTACGAGCAGTACTTC | CASSYGTGVYEQYF
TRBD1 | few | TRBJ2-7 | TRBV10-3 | TGTGCCATCAGAGCCCAGGGGGCTTGGGTTTACGAGCAGTACTTC | CAIRAQGAWVYEQYF
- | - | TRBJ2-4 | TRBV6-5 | TGTGCCAGCAGCCAGGTAGGAGCGGACATTCAGTACTTC | CASSQVGADIQYF
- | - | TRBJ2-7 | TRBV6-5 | TGTGCCAGCAGTCCGCGGCCCCCAGATTCCTACGAGCAGTACTTC | CASSPRPPDSYEQYF
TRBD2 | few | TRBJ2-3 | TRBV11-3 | TGTGCCAGCAGCTTAGGAGGGAGGGGTCTCACAGATACGCAGTATTTT | CASSLGGRGLTDTQYF
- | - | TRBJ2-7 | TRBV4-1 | TGCGCCAGCAGCCAAGTAGGCGGGTACGAGCAGTACTTC | CASSQVGGYEQYF
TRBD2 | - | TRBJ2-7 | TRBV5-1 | TGCGCCAGCAGCTTTTCGGGACTAGCGGGACAAGAGCAGTACTTC | CASSFSGLAGQEQYF
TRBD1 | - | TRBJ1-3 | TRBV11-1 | TGTGCCAGCAGCAATGACAGGGTCGGAAACACCATATATTTT | CASSNDRVGNTIYF
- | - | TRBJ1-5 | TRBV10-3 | TGTGCCGCACACGACAGCTCTAATCAGCCCCAGCATTTT | CAAHDSSNQPQHF
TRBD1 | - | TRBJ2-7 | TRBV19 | TGTGCCAGTAGTACCTCGGGACAGGTTACCTCCTACGAGCAGTACTTC | CASSTSGQVTSYEQYF
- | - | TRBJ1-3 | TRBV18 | TGTGCCAGCTCACCTTCGGTCTCAGGGTCGGACACCATATATTTT | CASSPSVSGSDTIYF
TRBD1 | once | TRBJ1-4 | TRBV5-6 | TGTGCCAGCAGCTATACAGGGGGCCTAGCTAATGAAAAACTGTTTTTT | CASSYTGGLANEKLFF
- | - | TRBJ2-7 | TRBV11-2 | TGTGCCAGCAGCTTAGTGGTGGGGAGAAAAAACGAGCAGTACTTC | CASSLVVGRKNEQYF
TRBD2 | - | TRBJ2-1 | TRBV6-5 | TGTGCCAGCGGCCTAGCGGGAGGGGACTACAATGAGCAGTTCTTC | CASGLAGGDYNEQFF
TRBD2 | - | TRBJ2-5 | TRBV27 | TGTGCCAGCAATTTAGCGGGAGTTTGTGATTTTTTGGGGGATGCTAAAGAGACCCAGTACTTC | CASNLAGVCDFLGDAKETQYF
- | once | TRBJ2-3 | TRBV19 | TGTGCCAGTAGTATAGCGGATACGCAGTATTTT | CASSIADTQYF
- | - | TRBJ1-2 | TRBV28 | TGTGCCAGCAGTTTGGAGCGGGGGGTCGACTATGGCTACACCTTC | CASSLERGVDYGYTF
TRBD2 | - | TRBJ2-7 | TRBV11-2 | TGTGCCAGCAGCTTCGAGGCTAGCGGGAAATACGAGCAGTACTTC | CASSFEASGKYEQYF
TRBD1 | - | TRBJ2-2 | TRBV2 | TGTGCCAGCAGGGGACAGGGTACCGGGGAGCTGTTTTTT | CASRGQGTGELFF
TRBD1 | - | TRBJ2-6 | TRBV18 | TGTGCCAGCTCACCGATGTCGGGACAGGGATGGTCTGGGGCCAACGTCCTGACTTTC | CASSPMSGQGWSGANVLTF
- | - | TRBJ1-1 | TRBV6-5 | TGTGCCAGCAGTTACTCGGGCCTGGATGTTACTGAAGCTTTCTTT | CASSYSGLDVTEAFF
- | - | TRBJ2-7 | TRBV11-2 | TGTGCCAGCAGCTGGGGCGGCGGTCCCTACGAGCAGTACTTC | CASSWGGGPYEQYF
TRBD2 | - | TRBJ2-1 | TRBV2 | TGTGCCAGCAGGAGACTAGCGGGAGGGCCCAATGAGCAGTTCTTC | CASRRLAGGPNEQFF
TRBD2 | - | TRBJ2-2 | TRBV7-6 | TGTGCCAGCAGCCTGGGACTAGCGGGAGCGGGCACCGGGGAGCTGTTTTTT | CASSLGLAGAGTGELFF
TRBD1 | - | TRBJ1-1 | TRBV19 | TGTGCCAGTAGAATGGGACAGCACACTGAAGCTTTCTTT | CASRMGQHTEAFF
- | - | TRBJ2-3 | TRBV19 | TGTGCCAGTAGTACCGGAGCGGGCACCACAGATACGCAGTATTTT | CASSTGAGTTDTQYF
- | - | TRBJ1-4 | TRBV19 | TGTGCCAGTAGCCGCCCGGGAGAAACTAATGAAAAACTGTTTTTT | CASSRPGETNEKLFF
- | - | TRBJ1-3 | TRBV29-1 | TGCAGTAACGGGGGGACGGGTAGTATCAGCTCTGGAAACACCATATATTTT | CSNGGTGSISSGNTIYF
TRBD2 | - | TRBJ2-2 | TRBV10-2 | TGCGCCAGCAGTGAGACTAGCGGGAAGGCCGGGGAGCTGTTTTTT | CASSETSGKAGELFF
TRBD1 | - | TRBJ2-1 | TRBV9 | TGTGCCAGCAGCGCCCAGGGACAGACCTACAATGAGCAGTTCTTC | CASSAQGQTYNEQFF
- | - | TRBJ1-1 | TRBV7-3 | TGTGCCAGCAGCTTATTATACGGCACTGAAGCTTTCTTT | CASSLLYGTEAFF
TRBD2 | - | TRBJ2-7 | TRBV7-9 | TGTGCCAGCAGGCGCGGGGGTGGCTCCTACGAGCAGTACTTC | CASRRGGGSYEQYF
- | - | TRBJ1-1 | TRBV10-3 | TGTGCCATCAAAAAAGACAAGAGTTACACTGAAGCTTTCTTT | CAIKKDKSYTEAFF
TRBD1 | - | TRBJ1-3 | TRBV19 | TGTGCCAGTAGTTTGGCCGGGACAGGGACTCTCTCTGGAAACACCATATATTTT | CASSLAGTGTLSGNTIYF
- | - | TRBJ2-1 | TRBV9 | TGTGCCAGCAGCCCCCTGCAGGGGACGGCCCGAGGGGATGAGCAGTTCTTC | CASSPLQGTARGDEQFF
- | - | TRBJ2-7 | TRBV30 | TGTGCCTGGAGTGTATACAGGGAGGGCGAGCAGTACTTC | CAWSVYREGEQYF